This T cell receptor (beta chain) was captured in a study of blood T cells in healthy people across ages. Study as a whole: T cells yielded about one barcoded beta molecule per two cells through template switching.

This clonotype appeared many times. The antigen is not known. It was with a sample-barcoded 5' primer and a J-beta primer mix that a second PCR of about 6 to 11 cycles was run. Every single cDNA molecule received a tag from a template-switch adaptor with 12 random nucleotides. TCRdb re-analysed the 5' RACE reads in MiXCR, keeping a single row per CDR3 protein. The data hold roughly 410,000 distinct CDR3 sequences, with approximately 47% observed a single time. Germline V gene data show CDR1 as SGHTA and CDR2 as FQGNSA. V was clipped by 1 base and J by 4 bases, with 7 bases between them. There are 14 residues in the CDR3. Study conclusions and caveats: Estimated diversity, derived from one million T cells, was regarded as an underestimate.

Material for sequencing was blood. V is TRBV7-2 and J is TRBJ1-4; D gene ambiguous. This TCR was sampled from a man in his fifties or sixties in good health. CDR3 in DNA: TGTGCCAGCAGCTTAGTACAGTTTAATGAAAAACTGTTTTTT. It encodes CASSLVQFNEKLFF.